The 6 T cell receptor beta chains presented below share a single source sample, sequenced in a study of blood T cells in healthy people across ages. For the second PCR, which ran for roughly 6 to 12 cycles, a sample-barcoded 5' primer and a J-beta primer mix were used. TCRdb independently ran MiXCR on the 5' RACE reads; one entry per CDR3 protein. The sample records 650,000 to 950,000 distinct CDR3 sequences, around two fifths being singletons. Specimen: blood. The origin of the receptors is a man between 60 and 70 years old in good health.

A few counts support this clonotype. CDR3 sequence reads: CASSLKYGGPIHTQYF. In nucleotides, the CDR3 is TGTGCCAGCAGCTTAAAGTATGGGGGGCCCATACATACGCAGTATTTT. The rearrangement uses TRBV7-2 and TRBJ2-3; D is tentatively TRBD1 or TRBD2 (6 bases each). CDR3 length: 16 amino acids. Germline CDR1 and CDR2: SGHTA and FQGNSA. The V gene lost 2 bases and the J gene lost 7 bases, with 19 bases spanning the gap.

The CDR3 DNA is TGTGCCAGCAGCTTCCGACTGTCAACTAATGAAAAACTGTTTTTT. It is translated as CASSFRLSTNEKLFF. The chain joins TRBV11-2 to TRBJ1-4, with no clear D. V lost 3 bases and J 0 bases, leaving 8 bases between the germline ends. The CDR3 is made up of 15 amino acids. Germline loops: CDR1 SGHAT, CDR2 FQNNGV.

The genes are TRBV7-9 and TRBJ1-2; maybe TRBD1 (5 bases). The germline V and J ends were trimmed by 5 bases and 5 bases, with 9 bases remaining between them. Per germline, CDR1 SEHNR and CDR2 FQNEAQ (reference sequence). This CDR3 is 12 amino acids long. CDR3: CASSRDRYGYTF. The CDR3 DNA sequence: TGTGCCAGCAGCCGCGACAGATATGGCTACACCTTC.

Here the CDR3 DNA reads TGCGCCAGCAGCCAAGATCTGGGGCGGGAGCTGTTTTTT. Protein sequence: CASSQDLGRELFF. The rearrangement links TRBV4-3 to TRBJ2-2; possible D gene TRBD1, 5 bases. The CDR3 runs to 13 residues. Germline CDR1 is LGHNA and CDR2 is YSLEER. V dropped 0 bases and J dropped 9 bases, with 8 bases sitting between them.

This clonotype was picked up one time. The genes are TRBV7-2 and TRBJ2-2, with 7 bases matching TRBD1. V shed 4 bases, J shed 7 bases, and the junction held 12 bases outside the gene matches. This CDR3 comprises 16 residues. CDR1 and CDR2 from the germline V gene are SGHTA and FQGNSA. This CDR3 is CASSSPNYRGSGELFF. Here the CDR3 DNA reads TGTGCCAGCAGCTCCCCAAACTACAGGGGAAGCGGGGAGCTGTTTTTT.

The chain has TRBV6-5 and TRBJ2-3; D is uncertain. CDR1 is MNHEY and CDR2 is SVGAGI in the germline V gene. Trimming shortened V by 2 bases and J by 0 bases, and 9 bases separated the two germline ends. The CDR3 is made up of 15 amino acids. CDR3 region: CASSYSKTSTDTQYF. The CDR3 DNA reads as TGTGCCAGCAGTTACAGTAAAACTAGCACAGATACGCAGTATTTT.